The next 9 T cell receptor beta chains were all read from a single sample in a study of post-analysis software for immune sequencing data. Unique molecular identifiers were present in the TCR beta cDNA libraries. From the PCR reads, TCRdb called clonotypes with MiXCR, one entry per CDR3 protein. The sample yields fewer than 900,000 distinct CDR3 sequences, under 60% seen once. Antigens for these TCRs are unknown. Study-level points and caveats: In patients, four to six TRBV segments were more frequent than in controls, with TRBV5-6, TRBV5-1 and TRBV20-1 among them.

The sample comprised blood. The receptors shown here come from a girl aged 5-17 years with multiple sclerosis.

This chain links TRBV5-1 with TRBJ2-7; 10 bases are shared with TRBD2. The trim removed 6 bases at V and 7 bases at J, leaving 10 bases unmatched. Germline V gene sequence: CDR1 SGHRS, CDR2 YFSETQ. There are 14 residues in the CDR3. In nucleotides, the CDR3 is TGCGCCAGCAACCCTAGCGGGAGTGCCGGAGAGCAGTACTTC. Its translation is CASNPSGSAGEQYF.

In nucleotides, the CDR3 is TGTGCCAGCAGTTTCATGCGGGAGGCCGGGGAGCTGTTTTTT. This translates into CASSFMREAGELFF. This chain links TRBV12-3 or TRBV12-4 with TRBJ2-2, with TRBD2 matching over 8 bases. The J segment lost 6 bases and the V segment lost 3 bases, leaving 3 bases of the junction unmatched. The CDR3 has 14 amino acids.

With regard to this clonotype: A junction boundary mismatches the germline segment, possibly from a read error. The genes are TRBV14 and TRBJ2-6; D is perhaps TRBD1 or TRBD2 (5 bases each). The length of the CDR3 is 17 residues. Germline V gene data show CDR1 as SGHDN and CDR2 as FVKESK. The CDR3 DNA reads TGTGCCAGCAGCCACAGGGCAAGGGAGTCTGGGGCCAACGCCCTGACTTTC. This codes for CASSHRARESGANALTF.

The chain has TRBV7-9 and TRBJ1-2; a weak D match, TRBD1 (6 bases). Between the trimmed V and J ends, which lost 5 bases and 6 bases, there was a span of 13 bases. The CDR3 contains 13 residues. Germline V gene sequence: CDR1 SEHNR, CDR2 FQNEAQ (reference sequence). CDR3 sequence: CASSRHREDGYTF. The CDR3 coding sequence is TGTGCCAGCAGCCGCCACAGGGAGGATGGCTACACCTTC. Complete variable domain (other parts from reference TRBV7-9 and TRBJ1-2): DTGVSQNPRHKITKRGQNVTFRCDPISEHNRLYWYRQTLGQGPEFLTYFQNEAQLEKSRLLSDRFSAERPKGSFSTLEIQRTEQGDSAMYLCASSRHREDGYTFGSGTRLTVV.

CDR3 residues: CASSQRQKNTEAFF. CDR3 nucleotide sequence: TGTGCCAGCAGTCAGAGACAGAAAAACACTGAAGCTTTCTTT. The chain carries TRBV28 and TRBJ1-1; D is perhaps TRBD1 (5 bases). Trimming removed 5 bases at V and 2 bases at J, with 12 bases between. The CDR3 is 14 amino acids. Germline V gene sequence: CDR1 MDHEN, CDR2 SYDVKM.

CDR3 sequence reads: CASSPRPPGISYEQYF. The CDR3 DNA reads as TGCGCCAGCAGCCCTAGGCCCCCAGGGATCTCCTACGAGCAGTACTTC. V gene TRBV5-1 combines with J gene TRBJ2-7, with D possibly being TRBD1 (5 bases). Germline V gene sequence: CDR1 SGHRS, CDR2 YFSETQ. Trimming left V 4 bases short and J 0 bases short, with 17 bases between. This CDR3 is built from 16 residues.

This sequence joins TRBV7-8 and TRBJ1-6; maybe TRBD1 (6 bases). The V gene's germline CDR1 is SGHVS and CDR2 FQNEAQ. V gave up 3 bases and J gave up 6 bases, with 12 bases separating them. The CDR3 totals 15 residues. The chain's CDR3 is CASSFRTESNSPLHF. In nucleotides, the CDR3 is TGTGCCAGCAGCTTCAGGACAGAGAGTAATTCACCCCTCCACTTT. Complete variable domain (other parts from reference TRBV7-8 and TRBJ1-6): GAGVSQSPRYKVAKRGQDVALRCDPISGHVSLFWYQQALGQGPEFLTYFQNEAQLDKSGLPSDRFFAERPEGSVSTLKIQRTQQEDSAVYLCASSFRTESNSPLHFGNGTRLTVT.

The chain carries TRBV19 and TRBJ1-5; 8 bases align to TRBD1. The length of the CDR3 is 17 residues. CDR1 and CDR2 (germline): LNHDA, SQIVND (reference sequence). J was trimmed by 2 bases and V by 10 bases; bases with no gene match: 16. The CDR3 here is CATLSYVGQGGNQPQHF. CDR3 coding DNA: TGTGCCACCCTTAGTTACGTCGGACAGGGAGGCAATCAGCCCCAGCATTTT.

The V gene is TRBV12-3 or TRBV12-4, the J gene TRBJ2-1; D is perhaps TRBD1 or TRBD2 (5 bases each). This CDR3 region has 15 residues. Trimming stripped 6 bases from V and 4 bases from J, with 16 bases between. For the CDR3, the DNA is TGTGCCAGCAGCCCCAGGGAGAGGGTATACAATGAGCAGTTCTTC. It translates to CASSPRERVYNEQFF.